This TCR beta chain was recovered during a study of cytotoxic CD8 clonotypes in ibrutinib-treated CLL. The study's findings and limits: Increased clonality at ibrutinib response gave way to a return toward baseline at progression.

Notes on this clone: Its specificity is not known.

Target depth was 1 in 200,000 to 1 in 1 million T cells, about 10x per clonotype. The method was immunoSEQ multiplex PCR; TCRdb's version includes in-frame clones alone and lacks a portion of them. The repertoire holds some 58,000 clones, over 60% seen once, with 35% to 55% in the top ten. Material: PBMCs, obtained after 12 months of ibrutinib treatment. The TCR originated in a human donor with chronic lymphocytic leukemia.

This chain's CDR3 is CASSLDRTGEAFF. CDR3 nucleotide sequence: TGCGCCAGCAGCTTGGACAGAACGGGTGAAGCTTTCTTT. The V gene is TRBV5-1, the J gene TRBJ1-1; D uncertain. The CDR3 consists of 13 residues. V was trimmed by 0 bases and J by 7 bases, leaving 10 bases between them. Germline CDR1 reads SGHRS; CDR2 reads YFSETQ.